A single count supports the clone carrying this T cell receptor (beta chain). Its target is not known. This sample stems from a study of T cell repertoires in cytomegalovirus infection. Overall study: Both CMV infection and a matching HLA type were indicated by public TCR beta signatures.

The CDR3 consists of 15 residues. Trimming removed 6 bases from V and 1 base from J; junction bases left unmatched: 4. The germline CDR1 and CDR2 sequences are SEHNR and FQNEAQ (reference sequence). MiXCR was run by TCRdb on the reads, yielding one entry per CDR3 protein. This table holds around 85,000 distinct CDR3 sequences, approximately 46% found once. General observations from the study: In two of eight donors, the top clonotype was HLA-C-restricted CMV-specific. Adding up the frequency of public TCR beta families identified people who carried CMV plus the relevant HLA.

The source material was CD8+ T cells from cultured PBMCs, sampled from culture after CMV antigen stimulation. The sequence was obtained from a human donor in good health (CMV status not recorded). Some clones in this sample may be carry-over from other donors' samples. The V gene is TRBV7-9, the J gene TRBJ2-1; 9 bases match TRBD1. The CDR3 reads CASSVGTGSYNEQFF. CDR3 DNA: TGTGCCAGCAGTGTCGGGACAGGGTCCTACAATGAGCAGTTCTTC.